These T cell receptor beta chains were read from a single sample in a study of cytomegalovirus exposure and HLA in healthy donors. This table comes from immunoSEQ multiplex PCR, and its TCRdb copy is limited to in-frame clones, with some not included. The sample's table shows about 34,000 clones. The sample taken for sequencing was PBMCs. Every receptor here comes from a woman between 40 and 50 years old in good health and CMV-seropositive. The CDR3 runs from the conserved cysteine through the conserved F or W. The order of the fields is D gene, clone size, J gene, V gene, CDR3 DNA, CDR3 protein. The D gene is left open where the match is weak. A row's size may be missing; if present it is once, few, many or a size class.

d_gene: -
abundance: -
j_gene: TRBJ1-1
v_gene: TRBV6-5
CDR3nt: TGTGCCAGCAGTTATCTGGGGGGAGGGACTGAAGCTTTCTTT
CDR3aa: CASSYLGGGTEAFF

d_gene: -
abundance: -
j_gene: TRBJ1-3
v_gene: TRBV13
CDR3nt: TGTGCCAGCAGCTTACAGAGCGTCTCTGGAAACACCATATATTTT
CDR3aa: CASSLQSVSGNTIYF

d_gene: TRBD2
abundance: -
j_gene: TRBJ2-7
v_gene: TRBV5-1
CDR3nt: TGCGCCAGCAGCTTTGGGGCGGGAGAGTTGTACGAGCAGTACTTC
CDR3aa: CASSFGAGELYEQYF

d_gene: -
abundance: -
j_gene: TRBJ1-2
v_gene: TRBV30
CDR3nt: TGTGCCGGCGATACTGTCTCGGGGAACTATGGCTACACCTTC
CDR3aa: CAGDTVSGNYGYTF

d_gene: -
abundance: -
j_gene: TRBJ1-5
v_gene: TRBV15
CDR3nt: TGTGCCACCAGCACAGTGGGCAATCAGCCCCAGCATTTT
CDR3aa: CATSTVGNQPQHF

d_gene: TRBD2
abundance: -
j_gene: TRBJ2-1
v_gene: TRBV5-1
CDR3nt: TGCGCCAGCAGCTTGGCGACTAGCGGGCGGGAGCAGTTCTTC
CDR3aa: CASSLATSGREQFF

d_gene: -
abundance: -
j_gene: TRBJ2-7
v_gene: TRBV11-1
CDR3nt: TGTGCCAGCAGGAAAACAGCCTCCTACGAGCAGTACTTC
CDR3aa: CASRKTASYEQYF

d_gene: TRBD1
abundance: -
j_gene: TRBJ2-1
v_gene: TRBV5-1
CDR3nt: TGCGCCAGCAGCACCGGGACAGGGCCTTACAATGAGCAGTTCTTC
CDR3aa: CASSTGTGPYNEQFF

d_gene: TRBD1
abundance: -
j_gene: TRBJ1-2
v_gene: TRBV29-1
CDR3nt: TGCAGCGCCGGAGGACAGGGATCCTATGGCTACACCTTC
CDR3aa: CSAGGQGSYGYTF

d_gene: TRBD1
abundance: -
j_gene: TRBJ2-3
v_gene: TRBV5-1
CDR3nt: TGCGCCAGCAATGGACAGGGGTACACAGATACGCAGTATTTT
CDR3aa: CASNGQGYTDTQYF

d_gene: TRBD1
abundance: -
j_gene: TRBJ2-2
v_gene: TRBV7-2
CDR3nt: TGTGCCAGCAGCCTGGACAGGGCTGGGGCCGGGGAGCTGTTTTTT
CDR3aa: CASSLDRAGAGELFF

d_gene: TRBD2
abundance: -
j_gene: TRBJ2-1
v_gene: TRBV6-1
CDR3nt: TGTGCCAGCAGTGGACTAGCGGGAGGTCGGGCCTACAATGAGCAGTTCTTC
CDR3aa: CASSGLAGGRAYNEQFF

d_gene: TRBD2
abundance: -
j_gene: TRBJ2-5
v_gene: TRBV29-1
CDR3nt: TGCAGCGTTGATCGGGGGGAGGAGACCCAGTACTTC
CDR3aa: CSVDRGEETQYF

d_gene: -
abundance: -
j_gene: TRBJ2-5
v_gene: TRBV7-3
CDR3nt: TGTGCCAGCAGTACGGGTAGCGCGGAGACCCAGTACTTC
CDR3aa: CASSTGSAETQYF

d_gene: -
abundance: -
j_gene: TRBJ1-1
v_gene: TRBV7-9
CDR3nt: TGTGCCAGCGTGACCGGGGGGACTGAAGCTTTCTTT
CDR3aa: CASVTGGTEAFF

d_gene: -
abundance: medium-sized
j_gene: TRBJ2-1
v_gene: TRBV6-6
CDR3nt: TGTGCCAGCAGATCGGGGGTCAGCTCCTACAATGAGCAGTTCTTC
CDR3aa: CASRSGVSSYNEQFF

d_gene: -
abundance: -
j_gene: TRBJ2-7
v_gene: TRBV27
CDR3nt: TGTGCCAGCAGTTTGAAGGGGAGGACCTACGAGCAGTACTTC
CDR3aa: CASSLKGRTYEQYF

d_gene: TRBD1
abundance: -
j_gene: TRBJ1-2
v_gene: TRBV6-1
CDR3nt: TGTGCCAGCAGCCCCTCCCCCGGACAGGGCCACACCTTC
CDR3aa: CASSPSPGQGHTF

d_gene: -
abundance: -
j_gene: TRBJ2-7
v_gene: TRBV6-1
CDR3nt: TGTGCCAGCAGAGTGGGGGCAGGGGTATACGAGCAGTACTTC
CDR3aa: CASRVGAGVYEQYF

d_gene: -
abundance: -
j_gene: TRBJ2-7
v_gene: TRBV2
CDR3nt: TGTGCCAGCAGCAACACCCCTATAGCCGAGCAGTACTTC
CDR3aa: CASSNTPIAEQYF

d_gene: -
abundance: -
j_gene: TRBJ2-2
v_gene: TRBV18
CDR3nt: TGTGCCAGCTCACCGCGAACCGGGGAGCTGTTTTTT
CDR3aa: CASSPRTGELFF

d_gene: -
abundance: -
j_gene: TRBJ2-4
v_gene: TRBV5-1
CDR3nt: TGCGCCAGCAGCTTGACAGGCTCTGGGGACATTCAGTACTTC
CDR3aa: CASSLTGSGDIQYF

d_gene: TRBD1
abundance: -
j_gene: TRBJ1-2
v_gene: TRBV4-1
CDR3nt: TGCGCCAGCAGCCAGCCAGAGGGGGCCTATGGCTACACCTTC
CDR3aa: CASSQPEGAYGYTF

d_gene: -
abundance: -
j_gene: TRBJ1-2
v_gene: TRBV18
CDR3nt: TGTGCCAGCTCACCCAGGGTGGTTGTCGATGGGGGCTACACCTTC
CDR3aa: CASSPRVVVDGGYTF

d_gene: -
abundance: -
j_gene: TRBJ2-1
v_gene: TRBV11-2
CDR3nt: TGTGCCAGCAGCTCACGACCCAGGGGACCCGACAATGAGCAGTTCTTC
CDR3aa: CASSSRPRGPDNEQFF

d_gene: -
abundance: -
j_gene: TRBJ1-2
v_gene: TRBV19
CDR3nt: TGTGCCAGTAGTATGACGGGAGCTATGACCTATGGCTACACCTTC
CDR3aa: CASSMTGAMTYGYTF

d_gene: TRBD1
abundance: -
j_gene: TRBJ2-7
v_gene: TRBV29-1
CDR3nt: TGCAGCGTTGACGGGACAGACTCCTCCTACGAGCAGTACTTC
CDR3aa: CSVDGTDSSYEQYF

d_gene: TRBD1
abundance: -
j_gene: TRBJ1-1
v_gene: TRBV9
CDR3nt: TGTGCCAGCAGCCTGACAGGGGGCCCCACTGAAGCTTTCTTT
CDR3aa: CASSLTGGPTEAFF

d_gene: -
abundance: -
j_gene: TRBJ1-2
v_gene: TRBV7-9
CDR3nt: TGTGCCAGCAGCCGCCCCTTCCAGGGAAGATTCGGCTACACCTTC
CDR3aa: CASSRPFQGRFGYTF

d_gene: TRBD2
abundance: -
j_gene: TRBJ2-3
v_gene: TRBV4-2
CDR3nt: TGTGCCAGCAGCCAAGGACTTAGCGGGAGCTTAACAGATACGCAGTATTTT
CDR3aa: CASSQGLSGSLTDTQYF

d_gene: -
abundance: -
j_gene: TRBJ2-2
v_gene: TRBV18
CDR3nt: TGTGCCAGCTCACCGCAGGGGTATACCGGGGAGCTGTTTTTT
CDR3aa: CASSPQGYTGELFF

d_gene: -
abundance: -
j_gene: TRBJ2-7
v_gene: TRBV7-9
CDR3nt: TGTGCCAGCAGCTCCCAAATCTACGAGCAGTACTTC
CDR3aa: CASSSQIYEQYF

d_gene: -
abundance: -
j_gene: TRBJ2-7
v_gene: TRBV28
CDR3nt: TGTGCCAGCAGTCCAGCACCCGGGACTCCTAGCTCCTACGAGCAGTACTTC
CDR3aa: CASSPAPGTPSSYEQYF

d_gene: -
abundance: -
j_gene: TRBJ2-7
v_gene: TRBV28
CDR3nt: TGTGCCAGCAGTTACCTTGGGACTGGCTCCTACGAGCAGTACTTC
CDR3aa: CASSYLGTGSYEQYF

d_gene: TRBD2
abundance: -
j_gene: TRBJ2-1
v_gene: TRBV4-2
CDR3nt: TGTGCCAGCAGCCAAGGGACTAGCGGGAGGCCTCCCTACAATGAGCAGTTCTTC
CDR3aa: CASSQGTSGRPPYNEQFF

d_gene: -
abundance: -
j_gene: TRBJ1-5
v_gene: TRBV6-6
CDR3nt: TGTGCCAGCAGTTACGTTGAGGGTCAGCCCCAGCATTTT
CDR3aa: CASSYVEGQPQHF

d_gene: -
abundance: -
j_gene: TRBJ1-1
v_gene: TRBV5-4
CDR3nt: TGTGCCAGCAGCTTGCAGGGCGGCACTGAAGCTTTCTTT
CDR3aa: CASSLQGGTEAFF

d_gene: -
abundance: -
j_gene: TRBJ1-5
v_gene: TRBV30
CDR3nt: TGTGCCTGGAGTGAGACAGGACTTAATCAGCCCCAGCATTTT
CDR3aa: CAWSETGLNQPQHF

d_gene: TRBD2
abundance: -
j_gene: TRBJ2-1
v_gene: TRBV4-1
CDR3nt: TGCGCCAGCAGTCGACTAGCGGGGATATACAATGAGCAGTTCTTC
CDR3aa: CASSRLAGIYNEQFF

d_gene: TRBD2
abundance: -
j_gene: TRBJ2-1
v_gene: TRBV4-2
CDR3nt: TGTGCCAGCAGCCAAGGACTAGCGGTATACAATGAGCAGTTCTTC
CDR3aa: CASSQGLAVYNEQFF

d_gene: TRBD2
abundance: -
j_gene: TRBJ2-5
v_gene: TRBV29-1
CDR3nt: TGCAGCGCCGGGACTAGCGGGTCAGAGACCCAGTACTTC
CDR3aa: CSAGTSGSETQYF

d_gene: TRBD1
abundance: -
j_gene: TRBJ2-7
v_gene: TRBV7-9
CDR3nt: TGTGCCAGCAGCTTAGCCCGGACAGGGGGCGCCGGATACGAGCAGTACTTC
CDR3aa: CASSLARTGGAGYEQYF

d_gene: -
abundance: -
j_gene: TRBJ2-7
v_gene: TRBV7-2
CDR3nt: TGTGCCAGCAGCGCGCGAGGCCCGACGATCTCCTACGAGCAGTACTTC
CDR3aa: CASSARGPTISYEQYF

d_gene: -
abundance: -
j_gene: TRBJ1-1
v_gene: TRBV11-2
CDR3nt: TGTGCCAGCAGCTTAGCATACAGAAGTAACACTGAAGCTTTCTTT
CDR3aa: CASSLAYRSNTEAFF

d_gene: -
abundance: -
j_gene: TRBJ2-3
v_gene: TRBV2
CDR3nt: TGTGCCAGCAGTGGAGGTAGCTTCCTAGATACGCAGTATTTT
CDR3aa: CASSGGSFLDTQYF